This TCR beta chain was profiled in a study of PD-L1 blockade in urothelial cancer. In the study overall: Patients, treated from about 2014 onward, received atezolizumab 1,200 mg intravenously every 3 weeks. Tumor samples held a median around 1,400 T cells. Points from the study as a whole: Each patient contributed one FFPE tumor sample, not taken right before treatment.

Tumor DNA from FFPE samples was quantified with amplified housekeeping genes. Generated by immunoSEQ multiplex PCR, the TCRdb table keeps only in-frame clones and is missing some. This table has 35,000 or so clones, around 34% appearing once. Note on this clone: Its specificity is not known.

The CDR3 runs to 15 residues. The V and J ends lost 5 bases and 10 bases, in that order; junction bases with no gene match: 13. From germline, CDR1 is MNHGY and CDR2 SAAAGT. This sequence joins TRBV6-8 and TRBJ2-1; 8 bases line up with TRBD1. The clonotype originates from a man aged 55 to 69 with urothelial cancer. This material consisted of tumor tissue, taken before atezolizumab (anti-PD-L1) treatment. The CDR3 region is CASSNRGENQGEQFF. The CDR3 DNA follows: TGTGCCAGCAGTAACAGGGGGGAAAATCAAGGAGAGCAGTTCTTC.